The 21 T cell receptor beta chains reported below all come from one sample, sequenced in a study of T cells of healthy individuals. TCRdb reanalysed the 5' RACE reads using MiXCR and keeps one entry per CDR3 protein. The sample holds around 98,000 distinct CDR3 sequences, approximately 16% seen once. The receptors stem from a human donor in good health.

This clonotype was seen many times. CDR3 sequence reads: CARIYGVGTGYEQYF. The CDR3 nucleotides are TGTGCCAGGATCTACGGGGTTGGGACAGGCTACGAGCAGTACTTC. V and J are TRBV28 and TRBJ2-7; 8 bases are a match to TRBD1. Germline CDR1 MDHEN, CDR2 SYDVKM. The CDR3 spans 15 residues. After removal of 9 bases from V and 3 bases from J, the junction contained 13 bases not matched to a gene.

The V gene is TRBV12-3 or TRBV12-4, the J gene TRBJ2-3, with TRBD2 matching over 8 bases. With 0 bases clipped from V and 6 bases from J, the junction kept 17 bases outside the gene matches. This CDR3 comprises 19 residues. The CDR3 reads CASSLANFLAGITGDTQYF. As DNA, the CDR3 is TGTGCCAGCAGTTTAGCGAATTTCCTAGCGGGTATTACGGGGGATACGCAGTATTTT.

This clonotype showed up just a few times. This chain uses TRBV9 with TRBJ2-3, with no clear D. This CDR3 has 12 amino acids. Trimming removed 8 bases at V and 2 bases at J, with 9 bases between. Germline CDR1 SGDLS, CDR2 YYNGEE. This chain's CDR3 is CASGGHTDTQYF. As DNA, the CDR3 is TGTGCCAGTGGCGGCCACACAGATACGCAGTATTTT.

This clonotype was counted a few times. The chain links TRBV19 to TRBJ2-1, with 13 bases matching TRBD2. Germline-derived CDR1 and CDR2 are LNHDA and SQIVND (reference sequence). V trimming: 6 bases; J trimming: 6 bases; junction bases outside the gene matches: 5. CDR3 length: 15 amino acids. This CDR3 is CASRIGTSGVNEQFF. The CDR3 DNA reads as TGTGCCAGTAGAATCGGGACTAGCGGGGTCAATGAGCAGTTCTTC. Combining the CDR3 with reference TRBV19 and TRBJ2-1 gives the whole variable domain DGGITQSPKYLFRKEGQNVTLSCEQNLNHDAMYWYRQDPGQGLRLIYYSQIVNDFQKGDIAEGYSVSREKKESFPLTVTSAQKNPTAFYLCASRIGTSGVNEQFFGPGTRLTVL.

The chain has TRBV7-9 and TRBJ2-4; a possible D gene is TRBD2 (6 bases). The germline V and J ends were trimmed by 6 bases and 8 bases, with 20 bases remaining between them. The CDR3 length is 15 residues. CDR1 and CDR2 (germline): SEHNR, FQNEAQ (reference sequence). The CDR3, as DNA: TGTGCCAGCAGTTTAAGACGGTCTGGGGAGGACATTCAGTACTTC. It encodes CASSLRRSGEDIQYF. The full variable domain, in which reference TRBV7-9 and TRBJ2-4 provide the parts outside the CDR3, is DTGVSQNPRHKITKRGQNVTFRCDPISEHNRLYWYRQTLGQGPEFLTYFQNEAQLEKSRLLSDRFSAERPKGSFSTLEIQRTEQGDSAMYLCASSLRRSGEDIQYFGAGTRLSVL.

This clonotype was seen more than once but under ten times. The chain couples TRBV18 to TRBJ1-5, with 8 bases lining up with TRBD1. This CDR3 has 14 residues. Germline V lookup: CDR1 KGHSH, CDR2 LQKENI. V gave up 3 bases and J gave up 4 bases; unmatched junction bases: 2. CDR3 residues: CASSPDRVNQPQHF. The CDR3 region has the DNA TGTGCCAGCTCACCGGACAGGGTTAATCAGCCCCAGCATTTT.

The genes are TRBV6-2 or TRBV6-3 and TRBJ2-7, with D possibly being TRBD1 (6 bases). Looked up from germline, CDR1 is MNHEY and CDR2 is SVGEGT. V gave up 0 bases and J gave up 1 base, with 10 bases separating them. The CDR3 totals 15 residues. In DNA form, the CDR3 reads TGTGCCAGCAGTTACTCAACAGGGCCTTCCTACGAGCAGTACTTC. Its protein is CASSYSTGPSYEQYF.

The V call is TRBV11-1, the J call TRBJ1-6; 7 bases map to TRBD1. Germline V gene sequence: CDR1 SGHAT, CDR2 FQDESV (reference sequence). This CDR3 has 13 residues. Germline trimming cut 1 base from V and 14 bases from J; bases unmatched to any gene: 5. The chain's CDR3 is CASSLDLQGALHF. The CDR3, as DNA: TGTGCCAGCAGCTTAGACCTTCAGGGGGCCCTCCACTTT. Full variable domain (missing parts from reference TRBV11-1 and TRBJ1-6): EAEVAQSPRYKITEKSQAVAFWCDPISGHATLYWYRQILGQGPELLVQFQDESVVDDSQLPKDRFSAERLKGVDSTLKIQPAELGDSAMYLCASSLDLQGALHFGNGTRLTVT.

Worth noting for this clonotype: Possible read error: a much larger clone is one base away. The chain links TRBV7-2 to TRBJ1-5; no definite D call. The V end lost 1 base, the J end lost 2 bases, and 12 bases lay between the germline ends. This CDR3 region has 16 residues. Germline V CDR1 and CDR2: SGHTA, FQGNSA. The CDR3 DNA reads as TGTGCCAGCAGCTTAGGATCCTCCACGGGCAATCAGCCCCAGCATTTT. Translated: CASSLGSSTGNQPQHF.

This clonotype was seen repeatedly, ten times or more. The V gene is TRBV29-1, the J gene TRBJ2-1; the D is unclear. Trimming shortened V by 5 bases and J by 9 bases, and 8 bases separated the two germline ends. Per germline, CDR1 SQVTM and CDR2 ANQGSEA. This CDR3 comprises 10 residues. This CDR3 reads CSVQTVEQFF. Here the CDR3 DNA reads TGCAGCGTTCAGACCGTTGAGCAGTTCTTC.

This clonotype was found a few times. V usage is TRBV4-3 and J usage is TRBJ2-7; D possibly corresponds to TRBD1 (5 bases). V was pared by 0 bases and J by 1 base, with 10 bases between. This CDR3 has 15 residues. Looked up from germline, CDR1 is LGHNA and CDR2 is YSLEER. The CDR3 DNA sequence: TGCGCCAGCAGCCAAGAACCTCACAGGTCCTACGAGCAGTACTTC. It encodes CASSQEPHRSYEQYF.

In its sample, this clonotype was seen many times. V usage is TRBV20-1 and J usage is TRBJ2-3, with unresolved D. CDR1 and CDR2 from the germline V gene are DFQATT and SNEGSKA (reference sequence). Trimming took 6 bases from V and 3 from J, leaving 13 bases between them. The CDR3 consists of 13 residues. This chain's CDR3 is CSAAIVGTDTQYF. DNA for the CDR3: TGCAGTGCGGCGATAGTCGGGACAGATACGCAGTATTTT.

This clonotype was observed many times. The chain is built from TRBV9 and TRBJ1-4; TRBD1 aligns across 7 bases. The V and J ends lost 2 bases and 8 bases, in that order; junction bases with no gene match: 6. Germline lookup yields CDR1 SGDLS and CDR2 YYNGEE. CDR3 size: 14 residues. In DNA form, the CDR3 reads TGTGCCAGCAGCGTGGGACAGTGGGACGAAAAACTGTTTTTT. It encodes CASSVGQWDEKLFF.

The chain employs TRBV7-2 and TRBJ1-5, with D maybe TRBD1 (5 bases). The CDR3 spans 16 residues. Trimming cost V 1 base and J 2 bases, with 12 bases left between them. CDR1 SGHTA and CDR2 FQGNSA come from the germline V gene. CDR3 bases: TGTGCCAGCAGCTTAGACACTCGAGGGGGCAATCAGCCCCAGCATTTT. This gives the protein CASSLDTRGGNQPQHF. The whole variable domain, filled in from reference TRBV7-2 and TRBJ1-5, reads GAGVSQSPSNKVTEKGKDVELRCDPISGHTALYWYRQSLGQGLEFLIYFQGNSAPDKSGLPSDRFSAERTGGSVSTLTIQRTQQEDSAVYLCASSLDTRGGNQPQHFGDGTRLSIL.

Many counts were recorded for this clonotype. This chain links TRBV10-3 with TRBJ2-5, with D unresolved. The CDR3 totals 13 residues. The germline V gene has CDR1 ENHRY and CDR2 SYGVKD. Trimming cost V 7 bases and J 2 bases, with 11 bases left between them. Here the CDR3 reads CAIKGAQQETQYF. The CDR3 region has the DNA TGTGCCATCAAGGGCGCACAACAAGAGACCCAGTACTTC.

This clonotype was counted ten times or more. CDR3 nucleotide sequence: TGCGCCAGCAGCCAAGGACGGTTTAATACTGAAGCTTTCTTT. Translation: CASSQGRFNTEAFF. V gene TRBV4-3 combines with J gene TRBJ1-1; D remains unclear. CDR3 length equals 14 residues. Trimming stripped 1 base from V and 5 bases from J, with 11 bases between. From germline, CDR1 is LGHNA and CDR2 YSLEER.

The chain recombines TRBV6-6 with TRBJ2-1, with TRBD2 matching over 8 bases. The CDR3 consists of 16 residues. Germline CDR1 and CDR2: MNHNY and SVGAGI (reference sequence). V lost 6 bases, J lost 0 bases, and 7 bases stayed unmatched. CDR3 amino acids: CASSNDGTSSYNEQFF. As DNA, the CDR3 is TGTGCCAGCAGCAATGACGGGACTAGCTCCTACAATGAGCAGTTCTTC.

Ten or more counts support this clonotype. The chain joins TRBV12-3 or TRBV12-4 to TRBJ2-5, with D possibly TRBD1 on 6 matching bases. This CDR3 spans 14 amino acids. V lost 6 bases to trimming and J lost 7 bases, with 18 bases between them. In DNA, the CDR3 is TGTGCCAGCAGACTCCAGGGTCAAGGGGGGACCCAGTACTTC. Its translation is CASRLQGQGGTQYF.

This clonotype was counted between two and nine times. The chain combines TRBV9 with TRBJ1-1, with D tentatively TRBD1 (5 bases). The CDR3 consists of 13 residues. Germline V gene sequence: CDR1 SGDLS, CDR2 YYNGEE. Trimming stripped 4 bases from V and 1 base from J, with 8 bases between. The CDR3 DNA sequence: TGTGCCAGCAGCCCAGGGCAGAACACTGAAGCTTTCTTT. Protein sequence: CASSPGQNTEAFF.

There are a few counts of this clonotype. This sequence joins TRBV2 and TRBJ1-5, with 8 bases that match TRBD1. Germline V gene sequence: CDR1 SNHLY, CDR2 FYNNEI. This CDR3 has 15 amino acids. The V gene end was trimmed by 4 bases and the J gene end by 4 bases; junction bases not matched to a gene: 6. As DNA, the CDR3 is TGTGCCAGCAGTGCCGGGACAGGCGGAAATCAGCCCCAGCATTTT. Protein sequence: CASSAGTGGNQPQHF.

This chain joins TRBV19 and TRBJ1-1; D is uncertain. The V and J ends lost 2 bases and 1 base respectively, with 5 bases between them. Germline assignment: CDR1 LNHDA and CDR2 SQIVND (reference sequence). This CDR3 region has 13 residues. The CDR3 DNA reads as TGTGCCAGTAGTATATCAGAGAACACTGAAGCTTTCTTT. Protein sequence: CASSISENTEAFF.